These 8 T cell receptor beta chains originate from one sample sequenced in a study of shared clonotypes between healthy human individuals. Profiling relied on immunoSEQ multiplex PCR, and the TCRdb table lists in-frame clones only, not all of them. Of fewer than 850,000 clones detected, about 96% appear once; the ten largest clones hold roughly 0.23%. It was CD45RO-negative cells, positively selected for CCR7, that made up naive CD8 cells, with terminally differentiated effector memory CD45RA+ cells excluded. The sample consisted of naive CD8+ T cells sorted from blood. The source of these receptors is a man aged 25 to 45 in good health.

The CDR3 spells CASSPDGVAAYNEQFF. CDR3 coding DNA: TGTGCCAGCAGCCCCGATGGGGTAGCGGCCTACAATGAGCAGTTCTTC. The V and J genes are TRBV7-3 and TRBJ2-1, with D perhaps TRBD2 (6 bases). The germline V and J ends were trimmed by 5 bases and 2 bases, with 16 bases remaining between them. The CDR3 sequence is 16 residues long. Germline CDR1 and CDR2: SGHTA and FQGTGA.

The gene calls are TRBV5-6 and TRBJ2-1; no clear D gene. V lost 2 bases to trimming and J lost 8 bases, with 14 bases between them. This CDR3 is built from 14 residues. Germline assignment: CDR1 SGHDT and CDR2 YYEEEE. The CDR3 reads CASSLAQSRDEQFF. In nucleotides, the CDR3 is TGTGCCAGCAGCTTAGCACAGTCAAGGGATGAGCAGTTCTTC.

This chain uses TRBV5-1 with TRBJ1-2; D is undetermined. Trimming shortened V by 0 bases and J by 2 bases, and 11 bases separated the two germline ends. Germline loops: CDR1 SGHRS, CDR2 YFSETQ. The CDR3 is 15 residues long. This CDR3 is CASSLAGRGNYGYTF. The CDR3, as DNA: TGCGCCAGCAGCTTGGCCGGAAGAGGGAACTATGGCTACACCTTC.

This rearrangement joins TRBV7-9 to TRBJ2-3; possibly TRBD2 for D (6 bases). Per the germline V gene, CDR1 is SEHNR and CDR2 is FQNEAQ (reference sequence). CDR3 size: 14 residues. Deletions cut 5 bases from V and 6 bases from J, with 15 bases between. This CDR3 is CASSPSEGWDTQYF. CDR3 DNA: TGTGCCAGCAGCCCTTCGGAGGGTTGGGATACGCAGTATTTT.

The chain couples TRBV9 to TRBJ2-5, with 9 bases identical to TRBD1. The CDR3 is 14 amino acids. J lost 4 bases, V lost 4 bases, and 5 bases had no gene match. Germline CDR1 is SGDLS and CDR2 is YYNGEE. CDR3 bases: TGTGCCAGCAGCCCCCGGGGACAGGGAGAGACCCAGTACTTC. This translates into CASSPRGQGETQYF.

The CDR3 spells CASSFGSSTDTQYF. The CDR3 nucleotides read TGTGCTAGTTCCTTCGGATCTAGCACAGATACGCAGTATTTT. V and J are TRBV12-5 and TRBJ2-3; D ambiguous. Germline lookup yields CDR1 LGHNT and CDR2 FRNRAP. CDR3 length: 14 residues. V was shortened by 8 bases and J by 0 bases, with 12 bases between the two germline ends. The variable domain in full, completed from reference TRBV12-5 and TRBJ2-3, reads DARVTQTPRHKVTEMGQEVTMRCQPILGHNTVFWYRQTMMQGLELLAYFRNRAPLDDSGMPKDRFSAEMPDATLATLKIQPSEPRDSAVYFCASSFGSSTDTQYFGPGTRLTVL.

V gene TRBV7-9 combines with J gene TRBJ2-2; D unresolved. Germline V gene data show CDR1 as SEHNR and CDR2 as FQNEAQ (reference sequence). Trimming pared 5 bases from V and 2 bases from J, leaving 6 bases between. This CDR3 has 13 amino acids. The CDR3 protein is CASSLTNTGELFF. The CDR3 coding sequence is TGTGCCAGCAGCCTAACAAACACCGGGGAGCTGTTTTTT. The full variable domain, rest sourced from reference TRBV7-9 and TRBJ2-2, is DTGVSQNPRHKITKRGQNVTFRCDPISEHNRLYWYRQTLGQGPEFLTYFQNEAQLEKSRLLSDRFSAERPKGSFSTLEIQRTEQGDSAMYLCASSLTNTGELFFGEGSRLTVL.

The V and J genes are TRBV5-1 and TRBJ2-5, with D hard to call. Per the germline V gene, CDR1 is SGHRS and CDR2 is YFSETQ. V shed 0 bases and J shed 2 bases, with 11 bases lying between them. CDR3 length: 15 amino acids. CDR3 residues: CASSLVPGSQETQYF. The DNA of the CDR3 is TGCGCCAGCAGCTTGGTACCGGGTTCACAAGAGACCCAGTACTTC.